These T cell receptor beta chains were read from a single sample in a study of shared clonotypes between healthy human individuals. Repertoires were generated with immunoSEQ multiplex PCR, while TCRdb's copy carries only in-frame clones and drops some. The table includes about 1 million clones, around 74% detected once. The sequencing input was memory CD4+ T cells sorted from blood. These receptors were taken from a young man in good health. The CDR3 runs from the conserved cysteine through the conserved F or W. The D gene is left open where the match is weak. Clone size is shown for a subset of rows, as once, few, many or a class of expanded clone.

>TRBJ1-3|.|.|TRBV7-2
TGTGCCAGCAGCTTAGCGTGGGGAAACACCATATATTTT
CASSLAWGNTIYF
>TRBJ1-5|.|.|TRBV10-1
TGCGCCAGTTTTAGGGTGAGTAATAGCAATCAGCCCCAGCATTTT
CASFRVSNSNQPQHF
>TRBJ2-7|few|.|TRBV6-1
TGTGCCAGCAGTTCATCCCCCCGGGCCTACGAGCAGTACTTC
CASSSSPRAYEQYF
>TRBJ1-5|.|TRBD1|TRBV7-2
TGTGCCAGCAGCTTTGGGACAGGCATCCAGCCCCAGCATTTT
CASSFGTGIQPQHF
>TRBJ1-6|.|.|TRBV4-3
TGCGCCAGCAGCCAAGGGGGTACAGGTAATTCACCCCTCCACTTT
CASSQGGTGNSPLHF
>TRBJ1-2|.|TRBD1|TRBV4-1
TGCGCCAGCAGCCAAGACCGAACAGGGGGCCGTGGCTACACCTTC
CASSQDRTGGRGYTF
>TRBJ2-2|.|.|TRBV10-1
TGCGCCAGCAGTTATTCCACCGGGGAGCTGTTTTTT
CASSYSTGELFF
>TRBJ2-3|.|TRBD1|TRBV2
TGTGCCAGCAGGGGGACAGGGCGCACAGATACGCAGTATTTT
CASRGTGRTDTQYF
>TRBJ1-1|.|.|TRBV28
TGTGCCAGCAGTTTTTTCTCTCGAGGGTTGGTTACAGGTGGGAACACTGAAGCTTTCTTT
CASSFFSRGLVTGGNTEAFF
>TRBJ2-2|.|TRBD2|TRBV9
TGTGCCAGCAGCGATCGACTAGCGGTGAACACCGGGGAGCTGTTTTTT
CASSDRLAVNTGELFF
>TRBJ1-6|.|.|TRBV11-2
TGTGCCAGCAGCGTAACAGGAGGTCAGTCACCCCTCCACTTT
CASSVTGGQSPLHF
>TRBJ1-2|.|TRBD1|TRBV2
TGTGCCAGCAAAGGGACAGGGGTCTATGGCTACACCTTC
CASKGTGVYGYTF
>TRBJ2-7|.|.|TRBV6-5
TGTGCCAGCGTTGGGGCAGGGTCCTACGAGCAGTACTTC
CASVGAGSYEQYF
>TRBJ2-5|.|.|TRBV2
TGTGCCAGCAGAGGGGGAGTTTATGAAGAGACCCAGTACTTC
CASRGGVYEETQYF
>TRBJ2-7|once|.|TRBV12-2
TGTGCAAGTCGCCGAAAGCGGGTTGTTTCCTACGAGCAGTACTTC
CASRRKRVVSYEQYF
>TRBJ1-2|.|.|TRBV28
TGTGCCAGCAGTAGATTCGGGGCGCAGGGAGCCTATGGCTACACCTTC
CASSRFGAQGAYGYTF
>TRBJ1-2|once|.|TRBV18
TGTGCCAGCTCAGACGCAGGGCCGGGCGGCTACACCTTC
CASSDAGPGGYTF
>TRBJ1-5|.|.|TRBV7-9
TGTGCCAGCAGCTTATCGTCAGGGGGCAATCAGCCCCAGCATTTT
CASSLSSGGNQPQHF
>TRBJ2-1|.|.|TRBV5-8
TGTGCCAGCAGCTTGGGAGGGAATCGTGAGCAGTTCTTC
CASSLGGNREQFF
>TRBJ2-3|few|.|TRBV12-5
TGTGCTAGTGGTTTGGCAGTAGCTCATACGCAGTATTTT
CASGLAVAHTQYF
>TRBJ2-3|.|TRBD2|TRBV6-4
TGTGCCAGCCCGGGGGGCGGGGGGTCAGATACGCAGTATTTT
CASPGGGGSDTQYF
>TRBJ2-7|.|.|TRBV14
TGTGCCAGCAGCCAGGTGAGGACGGCCGGGGAGAGGCAGTACTTC
CASSQVRTAGERQYF
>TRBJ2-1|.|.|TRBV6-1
TGTGCCAGCAGTAAAGATGGGCACAGCAACTACAATGAGCAGTTCTTC
CASSKDGHSNYNEQFF
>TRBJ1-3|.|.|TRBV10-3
TGTGCCATCAGAACCCGGGACCGACTTGGGGGAAACACCATATATTTT
CAIRTRDRLGGNTIYF
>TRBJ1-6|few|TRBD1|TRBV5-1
TGCGCCAGCAGCTTGGGCATTGGACAGGGGGATAATTCACCCCTCCACTTT
CASSLGIGQGDNSPLHF
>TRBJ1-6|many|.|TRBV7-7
TGTGCTAGCAGCCTAAATCGGGCAGGGAATGGGAAGAATTCACCCCTCCACTTT
CASSLNRAGNGKNSPLHF
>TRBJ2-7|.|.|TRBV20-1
TGCAGTGGAGGGGACTCCTACGAGCAGTACTTC
CSGGDSYEQYF
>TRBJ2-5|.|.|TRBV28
TGTGCCAGCAGTTCAGGGCAGTTGAAAGAGACCCAGTACTTC
CASSSGQLKETQYF
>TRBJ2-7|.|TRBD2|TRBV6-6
TGTGCCAGCAGTTACTCCCCTAGCGGGGGTAGCTACGAGCAGTACTTC
CASSYSPSGGSYEQYF
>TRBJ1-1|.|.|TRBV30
TGTGCCTGGAGTGGGCAGGGGAAATGGGGCACTGAAGCTTTCTTT
CAWSGQGKWGTEAFF
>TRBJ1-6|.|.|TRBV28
TGTGCCGGGCAGCCGGGAGACTTCGGGTCACCCCTCCACTTT
CAGQPGDFGSPLHF
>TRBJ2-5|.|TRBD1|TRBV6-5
TGTGCCAGCAAAACAGGGGGTATTGGCCAAGAGACCCAGTACTTC
CASKTGGIGQETQYF
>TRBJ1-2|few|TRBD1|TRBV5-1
TGCGCCAGCAGCTCATCCGGGACAGGGGGACTAAAACACTATGGCTACACCTTC
CASSSSGTGGLKHYGYTF
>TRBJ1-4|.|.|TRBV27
TGTGCCAGCAGGTCTTCCGGGGCCGGAAAACTGTTTTTT
CASRSSGAGKLFF
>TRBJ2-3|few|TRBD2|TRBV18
TGTGCCAGCTCACCCGGGGGGTTCACAGATACGCAGTATTTT
CASSPGGFTDTQYF
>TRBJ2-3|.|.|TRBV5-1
TGCGCCAGCAGCCGTTCTGGGTCCATGACAGATACGCAGTATTTT
CASSRSGSMTDTQYF
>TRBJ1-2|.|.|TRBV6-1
TGTGCCAGCAGTGTAACCCCGGCAGCGAAACTCTATGGCTACACCTTC
CASSVTPAAKLYGYTF
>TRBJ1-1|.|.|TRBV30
TGTGCCTGGGACAGCACATACACTGAAGCTTTCTTT
CAWDSTYTEAFF
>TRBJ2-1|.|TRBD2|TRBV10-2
TGCGCCAGCAGTGAGGGGGCGGGGGTCCAGTTCTTC
CASSEGAGVQFF
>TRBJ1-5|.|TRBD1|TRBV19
TGTGCCAGTAGTATAACCGGGACAGGGGGCGTACAGCCCCAGCATTTT
CASSITGTGGVQPQHF
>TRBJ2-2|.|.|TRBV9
TGTGCCAGCAGCGTAGGTGGGACCCGGAGAGGCACCGGGGAGCTGTTTTTT
CASSVGGTRRGTGELFF
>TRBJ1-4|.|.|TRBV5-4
TGTGCCAGCAGCTTGGCCCTCGCAGGGAGTCAAGAAAAACTGTTTTTT
CASSLALAGSQEKLFF
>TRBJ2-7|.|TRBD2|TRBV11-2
TGTGCCAGCAGCTTAAATGGGCGGGAGGGGGACGAGCAGTACTTC
CASSLNGREGDEQYF
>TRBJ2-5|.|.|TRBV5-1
TGCGCCAGCAGCATCCGTTGGCCGAGGGAGACCCAGTACTTC
CASSIRWPRETQYF
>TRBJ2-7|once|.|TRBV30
TGTGCCTGGAGCCCCCGCTTCGGGGAGCAGTACTTC
CAWSPRFGEQYF
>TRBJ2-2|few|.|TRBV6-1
TGTGCCAGCAGTGAACCGGGCACCGGGGAGCTGTTTTTT
CASSEPGTGELFF
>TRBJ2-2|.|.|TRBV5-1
TGCGCCAGCAGCTTTACGGGGGACCCGAACACCGGGGAGCTGTTTTTT
CASSFTGDPNTGELFF
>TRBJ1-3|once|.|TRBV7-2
TGTGCCAGCAGGCAAGGAGGCTCGGGAAACACCATATATTTT
CASRQGGSGNTIYF
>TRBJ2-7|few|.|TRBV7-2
TGTGCCAGCAGCTTATATGCCCTAAGCTCCTACGAGCAGTACTTC
CASSLYALSSYEQYF
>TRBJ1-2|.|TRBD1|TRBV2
TGTGCCAGCAAGGTCCCGGGACAGGGGAACTATGGCTACACCTTC
CASKVPGQGNYGYTF
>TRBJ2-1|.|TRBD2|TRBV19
TGTGCCAGTAGTACCTGGACTAGCGGGAGATCCTACAATGAGCAGTTCTTC
CASSTWTSGRSYNEQFF
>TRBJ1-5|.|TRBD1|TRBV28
TGTGCCAGCAGTCCAGGGGGCGCGGGCAATCAGCCCCAGCATTTT
CASSPGGAGNQPQHF
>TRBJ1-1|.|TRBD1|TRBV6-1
TGTGCCAGCAGGGGACAGTTAATAGGAGACACTGAAGCTTTCTTT
CASRGQLIGDTEAFF
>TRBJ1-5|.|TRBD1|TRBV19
TGTGCCAGTAGTCCCCGGGGAGGGGGCGCGTTCAATCAGCCCCAGCATTTT
CASSPRGGGAFNQPQHF
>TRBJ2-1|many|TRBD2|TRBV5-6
TGTGCCAGCAGCGCCAGGACTAGCGGGATACGGACCTACAATGAGCAGTTCTTC
CASSARTSGIRTYNEQFF
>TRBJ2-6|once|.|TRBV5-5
TGTGCCAGCAGCTTGGCGGGGTCTGGGGCCAACGTCCTGACTTTC
CASSLAGSGANVLTF
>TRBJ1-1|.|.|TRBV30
TGTGCCTGGAGTGTAGCCCAGACCACTGAAGCTTTCTTT
CAWSVAQTTEAFF
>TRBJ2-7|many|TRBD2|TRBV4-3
TGCGCCAGCAGCCGAGGACTAGCGATTTCGTCAAGTTCCTACGAGCAGTACTTC
CASSRGLAISSSSYEQYF
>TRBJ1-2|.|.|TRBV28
TGTGCCAGCAGTTTTGGGGGGGCGTATGGCTACACCTTC
CASSFGGAYGYTF
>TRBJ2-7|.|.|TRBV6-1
TGTGCCAGCGGTTTCAACAGGAGCCCCTACGAGCAGTACTTC
CASGFNRSPYEQYF